Below are 20 T cell receptor beta chains sequenced from a single sample in a study of PD-L1 blockade in urothelial cancer. Regarding time point: pretreatment peripheral blood. The repertoire was sequenced with immunoSEQ multiplex PCR; TCRdb's copy has only in-frame clones and lacks some. The table lists 40,000 to 60,000 clones, approximately 79% of them singletons. Specimen: PBMCs, collected around atezolizumab (anti-PD-L1) treatment. These receptors were collected from a man between 65 and 85 years old with urothelial cancer.

The V and J genes are TRBV19 and TRBJ1-2, with 9 bases matching TRBD1. Germline assignment: CDR1 LNHDA and CDR2 SQIVND (reference sequence). The CDR3 consists of 14 residues. V lost 4 bases, J lost 10 bases, and 10 bases stayed unmatched. The CDR3 loop is CASSRLRDRAAYTF. For the CDR3, the DNA is TGTGCCAGTAGTAGACTCCGGGACAGGGCTGCCTACACCTTC.

The rearrangement joins TRBV5-1 to TRBJ2-5, with a possible D match to TRBD1 (5 bases). Trimming pared 0 bases from V and 4 bases from J, leaving 10 bases between. CDR1 is SGHRS, CDR2 YFSETQ, per germline. This CDR3 contains 14 residues. CDR3 coding DNA: TGCGCCAGCAGCTTGGAAGGGGCGAGAGAGACCCAGTACTTC. Its protein product is CASSLEGARETQYF.

The chain combines TRBV7-2 with TRBJ1-5, with D possibly TRBD1 on 6 matching bases. The length of the CDR3 is 16 residues. V lost 5 bases to trimming and J lost 0 bases, with 14 bases between them. CDR1 is SGHTA and CDR2 is FQGNSA in the germline V gene. CDR3 sequence (DNA): TGTGCCAGCAGCGTCGGGACACCTTATAGCAATCAGCCCCAGCATTTT. Its protein is CASSVGTPYSNQPQHF. Full variable domain (rest looked up from reference TRBV7-2 and TRBJ1-5): GAGVSQSPSNKVTEKGKDVELRCDPISGHTALYWYRQSLGQGLEFLIYFQGNSAPDKSGLPSDRFSAERTGGSVSTLTIQRTQQEDSAVYLCASSVGTPYSNQPQHFGDGTRLSIL.

The V gene is TRBV5-4, the J gene TRBJ2-7; 7 nucleotides match TRBD1. Germline CDR1 is SGHNT and CDR2 is YYREEE (reference sequence). Trimming at V came to 3 bases and at J to 5 bases, leaving 11 bases not matched to a gene. CDR3 size: 15 residues. The CDR3 sequence: CASSSLTGKLHEQYF. Here the CDR3 DNA reads TGTGCCAGCAGCTCTTTGACAGGGAAGCTCCACGAGCAGTACTTC.

The rearrangement joins TRBV19 to TRBJ1-1; D is undetermined. The CDR3 totals 14 residues. V shed 9 bases and J shed 5 bases, with 19 bases lying between them. Germline V gives CDR1 LNHDA, CDR2 SQIVND (reference sequence). Written as DNA, the CDR3 is TGTGCCAGCCGTGTGGGAGGCCAGTGGACTGAAGCTTTCTTT. Translated: CASRVGGQWTEAFF. Combining the CDR3 with reference TRBV19 and TRBJ1-1 gives the whole variable domain DGGITQSPKYLFRKEGQNVTLSCEQNLNHDAMYWYRQDPGQGLRLIYYSQIVNDFQKGDIAEGYSVSREKKESFPLTVTSAQKNPTAFYLCASRVGGQWTEAFFGQGTRLTVV.

The V call is TRBV5-1, the J call TRBJ2-5; TRBD2 aligns across 12 bases. The germline CDR1 and CDR2 sequences are SGHRS and YFSETQ. This CDR3 region has 15 residues. Losses at the gene ends were 5 bases for V and 2 bases for J; bases not matched to a gene: 4. The DNA of the CDR3 is TGCGCCAGCAGAACAGGACTAGCGGGGCAAGAGACCCAGTACTTC. Translating it yields CASRTGLAGQETQYF.

The chain recombines TRBV9 with TRBJ2-3; 8 nucleotides align to TRBD2. Germline V lookup: CDR1 SGDLS, CDR2 YYNGEE. This CDR3 has 16 residues. V shed 1 base and J 0 bases; nucleotides not matched to a gene: 4. The CDR3 region has the DNA TGTGCCAGCAGCGTATTTGTAGCGGGGAGCACAGATACGCAGTATTTT. Protein product: CASSVFVAGSTDTQYF.

The genes are TRBV6-1 and TRBJ2-7; no clear D gene. V shed 3 bases and J shed 0 bases, with 9 bases lying between them. CDR3 length: 14 amino acids. Germline lookup yields CDR1 MNHNS and CDR2 SASEGT. This CDR3 is CASSDRFSSYEQYF. In nucleotides, the CDR3 is TGTGCCAGCAGTGACCGTTTCAGCTCCTACGAGCAGTACTTC.

The gene calls are TRBV6-6 and TRBJ1-1; possible D gene TRBD1, 5 bases. Trimming removed 7 bases from V and 6 bases from J, with 18 bases in between. The CDR3 is made up of 14 amino acids. CDR1 and CDR2 from the germline V gene are MNHNY and SVGAGI (reference sequence). The CDR3 bases are TGTGCCAGCACCAACTCGGGGGGAAAGGCTGAAGCTTTCTTT. This sequence encodes CASTNSGGKAEAFF.

The chain is built from TRBV30 and TRBJ1-4; the D gene is possibly TRBD1 (5 bases). Germline CDR1 is GTSNPN and CDR2 is SVGIG (reference sequence). CDR3 length: 19 residues. Trimming removed 3 bases from V and 8 bases from J, with 31 bases in between. For the CDR3, the DNA is TGTGCCTGGAGCGGCTATGGGGCGATCGGCGGGAGGGGTTCGGAAAAACTGTTTTTT. This encodes CAWSGYGAIGGRGSEKLFF.

The chain recombines TRBV7-2 with TRBJ2-1, with D perhaps TRBD1 (6 bases). The ends were cut back, 6 bases at V and 8 bases at J, with 17 bases in the middle. This CDR3 spans 14 amino acids. The germline V gene encodes CDR1 SGHTA and CDR2 FQGNSA. The CDR3 sequence: CASRPAQGYHEQFF. The CDR3 bases are TGTGCCAGCAGGCCAGCACAGGGTTACCATGAGCAGTTCTTC.

This clone has more than one count but fewer than ten. The chain is built from TRBV20-1 and TRBJ1-1, with D hard to call. Trimming stripped 5 bases from V and 0 bases from J, with 4 bases between. Germline V gene data show CDR1 as DFQATT and CDR2 as SNEGSKA (reference sequence). The CDR3 consists of 11 residues. The CDR3 spells CSAYLNTEAFF. Written as DNA, the CDR3 is TGCAGTGCTTACTTGAACACTGAAGCTTTCTTT.

The chain employs TRBV5-1 and TRBJ2-7; 8 bases map to TRBD1. The CDR3 loop spans 14 amino acids. V shed 0 bases, J shed 4 bases, and the junction held 3 bases outside the gene matches. The germline gives CDR1 SGHRS, CDR2 YFSETQ. The CDR3 sequence: CASSLGQGAYEQYF. The CDR3 region has the DNA TGCGCCAGCAGCTTGGGGCAGGGGGCTTACGAGCAGTACTTC. Drawing the rest from reference TRBV5-1 and TRBJ2-7, the complete variable domain is KAGVTQTPRYLIKTRGQQVTLSCSPISGHRSVSWYQQTPGQGLQFLFEYFSETQRNKGNFPGRFSGRQFSNSRSEMNVSTLELGDSALYLCASSLGQGAYEQYFGPGTRLTVT.

V gene TRBV7-7 combines with J gene TRBJ2-5, with D perhaps TRBD1 (5 bases). V was trimmed by 3 bases and J by 5 bases, leaving 13 bases between them. This CDR3 contains 14 residues. Germline-derived CDR1 and CDR2 are SSHAT and FNYEAQ (reference sequence). The CDR3 region has the DNA TGTGCCAGCAGCTTTAAAGGGGCCGGGGAGACCCAGTACTTC. It yields the protein CASSFKGAGETQYF.

The rearrangement uses TRBV18 and TRBJ1-5; TRBD1 might be the D (5 bases). This CDR3 comprises 14 residues. The germline gives CDR1 KGHSH, CDR2 LQKENI. The V and J ends lost 3 bases and 3 bases respectively, with 9 bases between them. The CDR3 DNA reads TGTGCCAGCTCACCTGGGGCCCCCAATCAGCCCCAGCATTTT. This gives the protein CASSPGAPNQPQHF.

The J gene is TRBJ2-7, the V gene TRBV13; 9 bases match TRBD1. Germline assignment: CDR1 PRHDT and CDR2 FYEKMQ (reference sequence). The CDR3 runs 14 residues. V lost 5 bases and J lost 4; bases outside the gene matches: 6. This CDR3 reads CASSLRDRAYEQYF. CDR3 DNA: TGTGCCAGCAGCCTACGGGACAGGGCGTACGAGCAGTACTTC.

V is TRBV6-5 and J is TRBJ2-5; weak D call: TRBD2 (6 bases). Germline V gene sequence: CDR1 MNHEY, CDR2 SVGAGI. The germline V and J ends were trimmed by 5 bases and 1 base, with 11 bases remaining between them. The CDR3 extends over 14 amino acids. In nucleotides, the CDR3 is TGTGCCAGCAGTAATCAGGGACTCCAAGAGACCCAGTACTTC. As protein: CASSNQGLQETQYF.

The rearrangement uses TRBV10-3 and TRBJ2-7; tentatively, D is TRBD1 (5 bases). This CDR3 spans 16 amino acids. With 0 bases removed from V and 4 bases from J, the gap between germline ends came to 16 bases. Germline CDR1 ENHRY, CDR2 SYGVKD. The CDR3 loop is CAISESGDSQPYEQYF. CDR3 nucleotides: TGTGCCATCAGTGAGTCCGGAGACAGTCAACCTTACGAGCAGTACTTC.

This sequence joins TRBV7-3 and TRBJ2-7; D is perhaps TRBD2 (6 bases). The length of the CDR3 is 14 residues. V lost 3 bases and J 6 bases, leaving 15 bases between the germline ends. Germline CDR1 reads SGHTA; CDR2 reads FQGTGA. The CDR3 region is CASSFRKGGFEQYF. For the CDR3, the DNA is TGTGCCAGCAGCTTCAGAAAGGGAGGATTCGAGCAGTACTTC.

This clone occurred many times. The gene calls are TRBV7-9 and TRBJ2-3; 13 nucleotides agree with TRBD2. The V gene's germline CDR1 is SEHNR and CDR2 FQNEAQ (reference sequence). The CDR3 has 17 residues. The ends lost 5 bases at V and 2 bases at J; junction bases unmatched: 7. The CDR3 DNA sequence: TGTGCCAGCAGCAGCCCGGGACTAGCGGGATTCACAGATACGCAGTATTTT. Translated: CASSSPGLAGFTDTQYF.